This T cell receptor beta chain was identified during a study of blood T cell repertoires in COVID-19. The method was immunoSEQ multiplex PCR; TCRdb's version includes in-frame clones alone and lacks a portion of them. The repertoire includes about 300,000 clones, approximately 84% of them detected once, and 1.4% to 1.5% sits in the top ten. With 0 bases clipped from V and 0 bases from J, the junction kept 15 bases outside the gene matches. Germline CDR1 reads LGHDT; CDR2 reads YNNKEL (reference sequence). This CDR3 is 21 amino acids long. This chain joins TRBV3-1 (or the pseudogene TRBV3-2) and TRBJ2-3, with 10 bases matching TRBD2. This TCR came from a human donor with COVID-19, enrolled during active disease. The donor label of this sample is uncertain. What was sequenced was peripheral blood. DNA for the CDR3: TGTGCCAGCAGCCAAGATCGGGCTAGCGGGAGTAGGGCCTCTAGCACAGATACGCAGTATTTT. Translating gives CASSQDRASGSRASSTDTQYF.